This TCR beta chain was profiled in a study of cytomegalovirus exposure and HLA in healthy donors. Germline V gene sequence: CDR1 SGHRS, CDR2 YFSETQ. The CDR3 is made up of 14 amino acids. J was trimmed by 6 bases and V by 4 bases; bases with no gene match: 8. General study results and limits: In vitro, three CMV-associated chains proved specific for CMV antigens.

Remarks on this clone: Its antigen is unknown.

The PCR used 60 Vbeta and 13 Jbeta primers. Assay: immunoSEQ multiplex PCR; the TCRdb copy retains only in-frame clones and omits some. The data contain 120,000 or so clones, about 80% of them singletons. The TCR sequence derives from a woman in her forties in good health and CMV-seropositive. The sequenced sample was PBMCs. J is TRBJ2-3 and V is TRBV5-1, with 7 bases lining up with TRBD1. CDR3 sequence (DNA): TGCGCCAGCAGCCCAAGGACAGGCCTCGATACGCAGTATTTT. This gives the protein CASSPRTGLDTQYF.